This entry features one T cell receptor beta chain sequence. The data were obtained in a study of OX40 agonist ivuxolimab in advanced cancers. Study in general: Anti-PD-1, anti-PD-L1 or anti-CTLA-4 therapy given earlier was allowed, and approximately 43% had some.

This CDR3 region has 14 residues. From germline, CDR1 is SGHAT and CDR2 FQNNGV. The ends lost 3 bases at V and 5 bases at J; junction bases unmatched: 4. Here immunoSEQ multiplex PCR was the method, and the copy in TCRdb shows in-frame clones only, minus some. The data show about 74,000 clones, roughly 82% seen once. The sequence came from an adult with an advanced solid tumor such as melanoma, head and neck, liver or kidney cancer. The sequencing here drew on CD4+ or CD8+ T cells sorted from blood, taken in a trial of the OX40 agonist ivuxolimab. This sequence joins TRBV11-2 and TRBJ2-5; 9 bases align to TRBD2. The chain's CDR3 is CASSFRTSEETQYF. CDR3 coding DNA: TGTGCCAGCAGCTTTCGGACTAGCGAGGAGACCCAGTACTTC.